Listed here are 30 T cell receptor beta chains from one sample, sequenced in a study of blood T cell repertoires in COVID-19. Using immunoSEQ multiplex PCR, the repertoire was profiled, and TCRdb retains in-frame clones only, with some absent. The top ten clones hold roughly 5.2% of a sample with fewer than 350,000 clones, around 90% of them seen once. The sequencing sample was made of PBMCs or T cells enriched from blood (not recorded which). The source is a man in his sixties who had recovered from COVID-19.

As DNA, the CDR3 is TGCAGTGCTAGTAAAGGGGGCTCTGGAAACACCATATATTTT. It is translated as CSASKGGSGNTIYF. This chain links TRBV20-1 with TRBJ1-3; the D gene is possibly TRBD1 (6 bases). The CDR3 loop spans 14 amino acids. V lost 3 bases to trimming and J lost 0 bases, with 9 bases between them. The germline V gene encodes CDR1 DFQATT and CDR2 SNEGSKA (reference sequence).

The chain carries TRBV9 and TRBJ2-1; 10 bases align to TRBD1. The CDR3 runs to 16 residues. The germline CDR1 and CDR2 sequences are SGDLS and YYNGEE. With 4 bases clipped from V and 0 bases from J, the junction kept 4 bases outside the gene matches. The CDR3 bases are TGTGCCAGCAGCCCACGACAGGGGGCCTCCTACAATGAGCAGTTCTTC. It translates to CASSPRQGASYNEQFF.

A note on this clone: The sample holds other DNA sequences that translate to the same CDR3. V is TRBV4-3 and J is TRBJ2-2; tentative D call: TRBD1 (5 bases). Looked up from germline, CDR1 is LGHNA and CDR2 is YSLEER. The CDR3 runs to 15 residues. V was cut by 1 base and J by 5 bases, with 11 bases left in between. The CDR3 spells CASSQVQGMTGELFF. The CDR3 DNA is TGCGCCAGCAGCCAAGTTCAGGGAATGACCGGGGAGCTGTTTTTT.

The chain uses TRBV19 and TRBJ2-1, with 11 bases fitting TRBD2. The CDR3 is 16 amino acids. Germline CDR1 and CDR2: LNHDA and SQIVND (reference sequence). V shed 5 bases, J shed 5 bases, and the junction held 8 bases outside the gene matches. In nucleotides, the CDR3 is TGTGCCAGTAGTTCCAGACTAGCGGGAAGGAACAATGAGCAGTTCTTC. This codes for CASSSRLAGRNNEQFF. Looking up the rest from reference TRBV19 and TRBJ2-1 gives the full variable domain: DGGITQSPKYLFRKEGQNVTLSCEQNLNHDAMYWYRQDPGQGLRLIYYSQIVNDFQKGDIAEGYSVSREKKESFPLTVTSAQKNPTAFYLCASSSRLAGRNNEQFFGPGTRLTVL.

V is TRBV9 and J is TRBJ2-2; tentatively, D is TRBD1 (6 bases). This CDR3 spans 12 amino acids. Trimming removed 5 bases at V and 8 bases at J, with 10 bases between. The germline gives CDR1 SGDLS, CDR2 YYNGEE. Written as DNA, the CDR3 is TGTGCCAGCAGACAGACAGGTGGGGAGCTGTTTTTT. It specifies CASRQTGGELFF.

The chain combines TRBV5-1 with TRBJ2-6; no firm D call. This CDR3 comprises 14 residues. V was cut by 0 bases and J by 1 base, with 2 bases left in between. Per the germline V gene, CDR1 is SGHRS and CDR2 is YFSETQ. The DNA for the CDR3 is TGCGCCAGCAGCTTGGTATCTGGGGCCAACGTCCTGACTTTC. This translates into CASSLVSGANVLTF.

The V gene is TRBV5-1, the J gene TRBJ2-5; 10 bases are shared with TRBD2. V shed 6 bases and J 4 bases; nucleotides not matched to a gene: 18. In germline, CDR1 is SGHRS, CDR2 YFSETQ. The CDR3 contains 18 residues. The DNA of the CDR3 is TGCGCCAGCACCGTCACCCTTACTAGCGGGGTTCAGGTAGAGACCCAGTACTTC. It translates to CASTVTLTSGVQVETQYF.

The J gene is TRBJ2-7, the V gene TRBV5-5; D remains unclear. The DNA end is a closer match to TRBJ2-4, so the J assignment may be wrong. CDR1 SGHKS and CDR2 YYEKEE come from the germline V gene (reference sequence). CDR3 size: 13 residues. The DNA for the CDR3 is TGTGCCAGCAGCTTGGGCCCGCCGGACATTCAGTACTTC. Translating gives CASSLGPPDIQYF.

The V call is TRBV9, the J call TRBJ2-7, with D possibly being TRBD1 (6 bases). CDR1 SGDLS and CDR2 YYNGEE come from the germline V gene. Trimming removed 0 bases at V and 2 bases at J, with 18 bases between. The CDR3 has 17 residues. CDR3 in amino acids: CASSVDPQSRGTYEQYF. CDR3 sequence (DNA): TGTGCCAGCAGCGTAGATCCCCAATCCAGGGGAACCTACGAGCAGTACTTC.

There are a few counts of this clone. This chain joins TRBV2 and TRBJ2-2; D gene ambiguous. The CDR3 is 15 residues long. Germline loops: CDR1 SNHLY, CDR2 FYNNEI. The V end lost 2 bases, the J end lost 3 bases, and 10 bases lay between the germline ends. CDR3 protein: CASSENSVYTGELFF. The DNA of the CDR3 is TGTGCCAGCAGTGAAAATTCGGTTTACACCGGGGAGCTGTTTTTT. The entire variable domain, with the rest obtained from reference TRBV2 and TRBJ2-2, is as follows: EPEVTQTPSHQVTQMGQEVILRCVPISNHLYFYWYRQILGQKVEFLVSFYNNEISEKSEIFDDQFSVERPDGSNFTLKIRSTKLEDSAMYFCASSENSVYTGELFFGEGSRLTVL.

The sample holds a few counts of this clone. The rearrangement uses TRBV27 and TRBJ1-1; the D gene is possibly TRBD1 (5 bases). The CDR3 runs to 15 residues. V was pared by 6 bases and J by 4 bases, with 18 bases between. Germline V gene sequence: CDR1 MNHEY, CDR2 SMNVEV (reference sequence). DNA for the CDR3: TGTGCCAGCAGGTCATTCAGGGTGGGAAGCACTGAAGCTTTCTTT. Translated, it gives CASRSFRVGSTEAFF.

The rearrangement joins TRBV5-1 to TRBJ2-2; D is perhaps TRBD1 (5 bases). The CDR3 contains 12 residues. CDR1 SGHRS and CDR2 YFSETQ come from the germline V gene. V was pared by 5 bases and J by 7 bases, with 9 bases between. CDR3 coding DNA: TGCGCCAGCAGTCTTGACAGCGGGGAGCTGTTTTTT. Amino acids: CASSLDSGELFF.

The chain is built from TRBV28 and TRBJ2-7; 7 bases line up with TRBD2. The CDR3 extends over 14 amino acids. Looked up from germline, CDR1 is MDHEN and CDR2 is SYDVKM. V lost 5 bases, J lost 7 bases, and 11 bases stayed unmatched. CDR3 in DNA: TGTGCCAGCAGTCGCGGGGGTGCCGGGGGGGAGCAGTACTTC. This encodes CASSRGGAGGEQYF.

The CDR3 here is CSVEVVTGIVSYEQYF. The CDR3, as DNA: TGCAGCGTTGAAGTGGTGACAGGGATAGTCTCCTACGAGCAGTACTTC. The rearrangement links TRBV29-1 to TRBJ2-7, with 7 nucleotides matching TRBD1. This CDR3 has 16 amino acids. The germline gives CDR1 SQVTM, CDR2 ANQGSEA. V gave up 1 base and J gave up 0 bases; unmatched junction bases: 9.

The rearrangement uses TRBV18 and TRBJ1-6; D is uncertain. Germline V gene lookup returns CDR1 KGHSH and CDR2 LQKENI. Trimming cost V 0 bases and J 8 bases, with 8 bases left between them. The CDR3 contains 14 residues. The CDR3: CASSPPPGYSPLHF. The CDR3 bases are TGTGCCAGCTCACCACCGCCCGGGTATTCACCCCTCCACTTT.

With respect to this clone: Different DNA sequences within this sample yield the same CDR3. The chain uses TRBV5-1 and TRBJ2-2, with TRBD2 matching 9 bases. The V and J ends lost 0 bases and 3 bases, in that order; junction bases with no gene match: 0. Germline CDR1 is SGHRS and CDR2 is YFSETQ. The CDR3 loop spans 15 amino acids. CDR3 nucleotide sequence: TGCGCCAGCAGCTTGGGACTAGCGGACACCGGGGAGCTGTTTTTT. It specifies CASSLGLADTGELFF.

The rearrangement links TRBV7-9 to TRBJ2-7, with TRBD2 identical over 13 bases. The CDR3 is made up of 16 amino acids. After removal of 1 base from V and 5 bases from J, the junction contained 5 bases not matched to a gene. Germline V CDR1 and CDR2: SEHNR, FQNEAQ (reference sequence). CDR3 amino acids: CASSLVLAGGRDEQYF. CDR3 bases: TGTGCCAGCAGCTTAGTACTAGCGGGAGGGCGGGACGAGCAGTACTTC.

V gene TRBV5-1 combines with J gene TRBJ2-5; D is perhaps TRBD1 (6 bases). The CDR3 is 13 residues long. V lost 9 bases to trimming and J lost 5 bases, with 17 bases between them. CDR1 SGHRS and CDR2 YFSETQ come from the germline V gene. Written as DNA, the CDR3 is TGCGCCACCTCGACAGGCTCGTGGGAGACCCAGTACTTC. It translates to CATSTGSWETQYF.

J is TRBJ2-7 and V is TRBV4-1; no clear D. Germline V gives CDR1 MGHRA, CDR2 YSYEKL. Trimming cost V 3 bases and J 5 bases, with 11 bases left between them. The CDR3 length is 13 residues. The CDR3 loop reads CASSHGLRDEQYF. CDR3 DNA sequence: TGCGCCAGCAGCCACGGTCTCCGGGACGAGCAGTACTTC.

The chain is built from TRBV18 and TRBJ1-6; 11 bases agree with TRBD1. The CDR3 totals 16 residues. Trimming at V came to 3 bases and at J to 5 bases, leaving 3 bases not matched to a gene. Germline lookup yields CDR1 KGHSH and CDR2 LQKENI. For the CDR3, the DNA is TGTGCCAGCTCACCCGGACAGGGGGCGGATAATTCACCCCTCCACTTT. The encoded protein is CASSPGQGADNSPLHF.

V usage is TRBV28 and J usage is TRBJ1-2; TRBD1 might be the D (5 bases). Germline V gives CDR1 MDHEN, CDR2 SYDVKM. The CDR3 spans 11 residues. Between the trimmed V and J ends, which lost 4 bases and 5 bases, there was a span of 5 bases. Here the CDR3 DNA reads TGTGCCAGCAGTTCAGGGTATGGCTACACCTTC. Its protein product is CASSSGYGYTF.

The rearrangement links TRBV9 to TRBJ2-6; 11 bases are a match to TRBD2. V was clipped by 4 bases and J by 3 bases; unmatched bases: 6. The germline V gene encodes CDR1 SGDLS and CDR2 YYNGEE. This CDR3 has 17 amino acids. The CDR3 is CASSQMGLAVGANVLTF. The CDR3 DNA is TGTGCCAGCAGCCAGATGGGACTAGCGGTTGGGGCCAACGTCCTGACTTTC.

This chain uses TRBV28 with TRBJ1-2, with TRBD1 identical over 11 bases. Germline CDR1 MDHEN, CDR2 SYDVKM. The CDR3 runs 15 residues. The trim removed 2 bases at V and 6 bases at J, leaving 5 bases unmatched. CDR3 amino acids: CASSLTGQGGDGYTF. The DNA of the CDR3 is TGTGCCAGCAGTTTAACGGGACAGGGGGGGGATGGCTACACCTTC.

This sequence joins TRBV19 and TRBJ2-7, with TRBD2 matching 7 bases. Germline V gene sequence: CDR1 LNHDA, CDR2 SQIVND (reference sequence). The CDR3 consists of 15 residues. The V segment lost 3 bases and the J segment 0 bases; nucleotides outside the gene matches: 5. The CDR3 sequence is CASSMGGRSSYEQYF. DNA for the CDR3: TGTGCCAGTAGTATGGGCGGGAGAAGCTCCTACGAGCAGTACTTC.

In DNA, the CDR3 is TGTGCCAGCAGCCTAAGGACAGGGCGTAATGAAAAACTGTTTTTT. This sequence encodes CASSLRTGRNEKLFF. The gene calls are TRBV5-4 and TRBJ1-4, with 8 nucleotides matching TRBD1. Germline CDR1 reads SGHNT; CDR2 reads YYREEE (reference sequence). The CDR3 is 15 amino acids. V gave up 4 bases and J gave up 4 bases; unmatched junction bases: 6.

CDR3 DNA sequence: TGTGCCAGCAGTTTCCAGGGGTCAACTAATGAAAAACTGTTTTTT. Its translation: CASSFQGSTNEKLFF. The chain combines TRBV28 with TRBJ1-4; maybe TRBD1 (6 bases). Deletions cut 3 bases from V and 0 bases from J, with 8 bases between. The CDR3 loop spans 15 amino acids. CDR1 and CDR2 (germline): MDHEN, SYDVKM.

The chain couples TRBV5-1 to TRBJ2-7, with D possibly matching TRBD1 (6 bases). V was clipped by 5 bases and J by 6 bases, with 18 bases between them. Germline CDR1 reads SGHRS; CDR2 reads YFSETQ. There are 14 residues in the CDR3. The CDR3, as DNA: TGCGCCAGCAGTCGCGGACAGTCTTGGGGCGAGCAGTACTTC. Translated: CASSRGQSWGEQYF.

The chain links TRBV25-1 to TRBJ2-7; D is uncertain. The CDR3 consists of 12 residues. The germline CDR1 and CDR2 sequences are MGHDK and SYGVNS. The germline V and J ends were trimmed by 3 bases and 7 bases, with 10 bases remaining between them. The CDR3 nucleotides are TGTGCCAGCAGTGATTACTCTGAGGAGCAGTACTTC. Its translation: CASSDYSEEQYF.

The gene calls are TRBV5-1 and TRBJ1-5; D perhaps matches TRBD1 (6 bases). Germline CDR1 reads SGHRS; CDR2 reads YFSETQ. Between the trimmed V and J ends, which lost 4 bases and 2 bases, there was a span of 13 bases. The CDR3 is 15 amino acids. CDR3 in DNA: TGCGCCAGCAGCCGATCGACAGGTGGCAATCAGCCCCAGCATTTT. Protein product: CASSRSTGGNQPQHF.

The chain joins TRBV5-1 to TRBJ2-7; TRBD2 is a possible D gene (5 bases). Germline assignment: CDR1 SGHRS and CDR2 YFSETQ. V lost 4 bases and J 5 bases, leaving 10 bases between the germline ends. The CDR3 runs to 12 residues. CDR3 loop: CASSPPGNEQYF. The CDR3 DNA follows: TGCGCCAGCAGCCCACCCGGGAACGAGCAGTACTTC.